This T cell receptor (beta chain) was retrieved from a study of shared clonotypes between healthy human individuals. Notes on the study in general: Sharing across a few donors was seen in roughly 5% of naive CD4 clonotypes. Lower generation probabilities were found for non-shared clonotypes than for those shared by all four donors.

Naive CD8 cells, CD45RO-negative and positively selected for CCR7, excluded terminally differentiated effector memory CD45RA+ cells. The study drew its donors from healthy HIV-negative adults without recent acute infections or vaccinations. The CDR3 contains 13 residues. CDR1 and CDR2 from the germline V gene are MNHEY and SMNVEV (reference sequence). V was shortened by 6 bases and J by 2 bases, with 10 bases between the two germline ends. Splitting of each subset's genomic DNA was done evenly across several immunoSEQ plates. TCRdb's copy holds only in-frame clones and misses some; the assay was immunoSEQ multiplex PCR. Counted here are millions of clones, 85% to 95% occurring once; the ten biggest clones make up 1.5% to 2%. As to this clone: Its antigen remains unidentified. Other DNA sequences in the sample encode the same CDR3.

Specimen: naive CD8+ T cells from PBMCs. This sequence was found in a man between 18 and 35 years old in good health. Some clones in this sample may be carry-over from other donors' samples. The chain joins TRBV27 to TRBJ1-2; TRBD1 might be the D (5 bases). For the CDR3, the DNA is TGTGCCAGCAGGGGGACCGAGAACTATGGCTACACCTTC. Translation: CASRGTENYGYTF.